This TCR beta chain was identified during a study of cytomegalovirus exposure and HLA in healthy donors. 13 Jbeta primers and 60 Vbeta primers were used for the PCR. This table comes from immunoSEQ multiplex PCR, and its TCRdb copy is limited to in-frame clones, with some not included. This repertoire shows 120,000 to 150,000 clones, approximately 80% found once; its top ten account for about 1.7%. Trimming took 5 bases from V and 0 from J; bases not matched to a gene: 5. The CDR3 spans 16 residues. The germline CDR1 and CDR2 sequences are SGHAT and FQNNGV. This receptor was obtained from a man aged 40-49 years in good health and CMV-seronegative. This chain uses TRBV11-2 with TRBJ2-3; 10 nucleotides match TRBD2. Sequencing was done on a sample of PBMCs. CDR3 DNA sequence: TGTGCCAGCAGCATAATAGCGGGGGGAAGCACAGATACGCAGTATTTT. Translating it yields CASSIIAGGSTDTQYF.